This T cell receptor (beta chain) was identified during a study of T cell repertoires in cytomegalovirus infection. Study-level information: TCR beta signatures that were public indicated CMV infection and matching HLA type.

Trimming shortened V by 6 bases and J by 2 bases, and 10 bases separated the two germline ends. The CDR3 extends over 13 amino acids. MiXCR, applied by TCRdb to the reads, yields one record per CDR3 protein. The sample shows hundreds of thousands of distinct CDR3 sequences, 9.6% of them seen only once. This clonotype has at least ten counts. Its matching antigen is unknown. Points from the study as a whole: Identification of carriers of CMV plus the relevant HLA was performed using cumulative public TCR beta family frequency. The ex vivo response was dominated by HLA-C-restricted CMV-specific TCR beta clonotypes.

V and J are TRBV12-3 or TRBV12-4 and TRBJ2-5; possibly TRBD1 for D (5 bases). The sequence was obtained from a human donor in good health (CMV status not recorded). Some clones in this sample may be carry-over from other donors' samples. What was sequenced was PBMCs. DNA for the CDR3: TGTGCCAGCAGCCACAGGATACAAGAGACCCAGTACTTC. Translating it yields CASSHRIQETQYF.